This T cell receptor beta chain was captured in a study of vaccination and CD4 T cells after COVID-19. Whole-study context: Post-COVID samples were collected a median approximately 97 days following diagnosis, spanning 35 to 161.

Points on this clonotype: The antigen remains unidentified.

Sequencing of the DNA from cultured CD4+ T cells was carried out with the Oncomine TCR Beta short-read assay. TCRdb fed the PCR reads into MiXCR, producing one record per CDR3 protein. The sample includes tens of thousands of distinct CDR3 sequences, about 61% of them seen just once. The V segment lost 4 bases and the J segment 5 bases; nucleotides outside the gene matches: 17. This CDR3 region has 18 residues. Germline loops: CDR1 DFQATT, CDR2 SNEGSKA (reference sequence). Treatment indicated: roughly 10-day PBMC culture with coronavirus spike peptide pools or control peptides (ViraFEST assay). The authors replaced half the medium with fresh IL-2 medium on days 3 and 7.

The starting material was CD4+ T cells from blood, cultured in vitro, obtained after SARS-CoV-2 vaccination. This sequence joins TRBV20-1 and TRBJ2-5; 12 nucleotides line up with TRBD2. The sequence was collected from a human donor who received a COVID-19 vaccine. The CDR3 bases are TGCAGTGCTACTCTTCCCCGACTAGCGGGGGCCCCCCAGGAGACCCAGTACTTC. Protein sequence: CSATLPRLAGAPQETQYF.